This is a list of T cell receptor beta chains from one sample in a study of T cell responses to AZD1222 COVID-19 vaccine. Data came from immunoSEQ multiplex PCR; TCRdb stores just in-frame clones and leaves some out. The table lists approximately 180,000 clones, 85% to 95% of them singletons. The specimen was peripheral blood, collected on day 0 of AZD1222 vaccination. The receptors shown here come from an adult in good health. Each CDR3 is given with its conserved first and last residue. A D gene is named only where the DNA matches it firmly. Rows may omit the clone size; those that give it use once, few, many or a size class.

>TRBV24-1|-|TRBD1|TRBJ2-5
CATSDPNRDSLQETQYF
TGTGCCACCAGTGACCCTAACCGGGACAGCCTCCAAGAGACCCAGTACTTC
>TRBV4-3|-|-|TRBJ1-3
CASSQDRSGSGRNTIYF
TGCGCCAGCAGCCAAGATCGAAGCGGGTCGGGGAGAAACACCATATATTTT
>TRBV19|-|-|TRBJ2-7
CASSLRDLRYEQYF
TGTGCCAGTAGTTTGAGGGACTTGCGCTACGAGCAGTACTTC
>TRBV5-8|-|TRBD2|TRBJ2-1
CASSFTSGYEQFF
TGTGCCAGCAGCTTTACTAGCGGCTATGAGCAGTTCTTC
>TRBV11-2|once|-|TRBJ1-2
CASSLDWASYGYTF
TGTGCCAGCAGCTTGGATTGGGCGAGCTATGGCTACACCTTC
>TRBV7-2|once|-|TRBJ1-1
CASSLELAPLPVFF
TGTGCCAGCAGCTTAGAACTTGCTCCCCTTCCGGTTTTCTTT
>TRBV6-5|-|-|TRBJ2-7
CASIGRVKIYEQYF
TGTGCCAGCATTGGGCGGGTGAAGATTTACGAGCAGTACTTC
>TRBV18|-|TRBD2|TRBJ2-1
CASSPRLADNSYNEQFF
TGTGCCAGCTCACCTAGGCTAGCGGACAACTCCTACAATGAGCAGTTCTTC
>TRBV12-3/TRBV12-4|-|-|TRBJ1-1
CASRGAGIPEAFF
TGTGCCAGCAGGGGGGCGGGGATTCCGGAAGCTTTCTTT
>TRBV6-6|-|TRBD1|TRBJ1-1
CASSPPGGPNTEAFF
TGTGCCAGCAGTCCCCCAGGGGGACCTAACACTGAAGCTTTCTTT
>TRBV24-1|-|-|TRBJ1-5
CATSDPNPGQPQHF
TGTGCCACCAGTGACCCCAATCCCGGCCAGCCCCAGCATTTT
>TRBV5-1|-|-|TRBJ2-6
CASSLSFKAPLSLGANVLTF
TGCGCCAGCAGCTTGTCGTTCAAGGCCCCCTTGAGCCTCGGGGCCAACGTCCTGACTTTC
>TRBV19|-|-|TRBJ2-1
CASSIPGGSYNEQFF
TGTGCCAGTAGTATCCCCGGGGGATCCTACAATGAGCAGTTCTTC
>TRBV7-9|-|-|TRBJ1-1
CASAGRANTEAFF
TGTGCCAGCGCAGGGAGAGCGAACACTGAAGCTTTCTTT
>TRBV28|-|TRBD1|TRBJ1-1
CASIGDRNTEAFF
TGTGCCAGTATCGGGGACAGGAACACTGAAGCTTTCTTT
>TRBV20-1|-|-|TRBJ1-2
CSAWDYGYTF
TGCAGTGCCTGGGACTATGGCTACACCTTC
>TRBV5-1|-|TRBD1|TRBJ1-2
CASSPGQGAWGYTF
TGCGCCAGCAGCCCGGGACAGGGGGCTTGGGGCTACACCTTC
>TRBV27|-|TRBD1|TRBJ1-2
CASGRLTGDEDYGYTF
TGTGCCAGCGGGAGACTTACAGGGGACGAGGACTATGGCTACACCTTC
>TRBV5-1|-|TRBD1|TRBJ1-1
CASSPGSGQGSNTEAFF
TGCGCCAGCAGCCCCGGGAGCGGACAGGGATCGAACACTGAAGCTTTCTTT
>TRBV29-1|-|-|TRBJ1-2
CSVEALTWDGAGYTF
TGCAGCGTTGAAGCCCTTACTTGGGACGGAGCAGGCTACACCTTC
>TRBV30|-|-|TRBJ1-2
CAWSVLGSGRVYGYTF
TGTGCCTGGAGTGTACTAGGGTCAGGGCGGGTCTATGGCTACACCTTC
>TRBV15|-|-|TRBJ1-2
CATSGVNYGYTF
TGTGCCACCAGCGGGGTCAACTATGGCTACACCTTC
>TRBV6-2/TRBV6-3|once|-|TRBJ1-1
CASSLPSSNTEAFF
TGTGCCAGCAGCCTGCCTTCCTCGAACACTGAAGCTTTCTTT
>TRBV7-9|-|TRBD2|TRBJ2-7
CASSFPAGTGGMEQYF
TGTGCCAGCAGCTTTCCTGCCGGGACCGGGGGGATGGAGCAGTACTTC
>TRBV4-1|once|-|TRBJ1-2
CASSQAWLRDTPGYTF
TGCGCCAGCAGCCAAGCTTGGTTGCGGGACACCCCTGGCTACACCTTC
>TRBV29-1|-|-|TRBJ2-7
CSVEWDTSYEQYF
TGCAGCGTTGAATGGGACACCTCCTACGAGCAGTACTTC
>TRBV30|-|-|TRBJ1-2
CAWSHERGYTF
TGTGCCTGGAGCCATGAGCGGGGCTACACCTTC
>TRBV5-1|-|TRBD2|TRBJ2-7
CASSLASGRYEQYF
TGCGCCAGCAGCTTGGCCAGCGGGAGATACGAGCAGTACTTC
>TRBV5-1|once|-|TRBJ2-6
CASSLEWASGANVLTF
TGCGCCAGCAGCTTGGAATGGGCGTCTGGGGCCAACGTCCTGACTTTC
>TRBV19|-|-|TRBJ2-6
CASSPPRGSGANVLTF
TGTGCCAGTAGTCCCCCTCGGGGCTCTGGGGCCAACGTCCTGACTTTC
>TRBV19|-|-|TRBJ1-5
CASSMRAAAINSNQPQHF
TGTGCCAGTAGTATGCGGGCCGCCGCAATAAATAGCAATCAGCCCCAGCATTTT
>TRBV25-1|once|-|TRBJ2-7
CASSAPREIMGYEQYF
TGTGCCAGCAGTGCCCCAAGGGAAATTATGGGGTACGAGCAGTACTTC
>TRBV4-2|-|TRBD2|TRBJ2-5
CASSRSIGTSGGETQYF
TGTGCCAGCAGCCGGTCAATAGGGACTAGCGGGGGGGAGACCCAGTACTTC
>TRBV6-5|-|-|TRBJ1-6
CASSPGDSPLHF
TGTGCCAGCAGTCCAGGGGATTCACCCCTCCACTTT
>TRBV4-1|medium-sized|-|TRBJ2-3
CASSQSGSSTDTQYF
TGCGCCAGCAGTCAGAGCGGGTCTAGCACAGATACGCAGTATTTT
>TRBV18|-|TRBD2|TRBJ2-7
CASSAGGANNEQYF
TGTGCCAGCTCGGCGGGGGGGGCAAACAACGAGCAGTACTTC
>TRBV4-1|-|TRBD1|TRBJ2-2
CASSRVGTGTGELFF
TGCGCCAGCAGCCGCGTTGGGACAGGTACCGGGGAGCTGTTTTTT
>TRBV5-4|-|TRBD2|TRBJ2-5
CASSWTSGRAKETQYF
TGTGCCAGCAGCTGGACTAGCGGGAGGGCGAAGGAGACCCAGTACTTC
>TRBV7-2|-|-|TRBJ1-2
CASSLQTVNYGYTF
TGTGCCAGCAGCCTTCAGACAGTTAACTATGGCTACACCTTC
>TRBV27|-|-|TRBJ1-1
CASSPSRVMNTEAFF
TGTGCCAGCAGTCCTTCCAGGGTCATGAACACTGAAGCTTTCTTT
>TRBV4-1|-|-|TRBJ1-2
CASSQDTSYGYTF
TGCGCCAGCAGCCAAGATACGTCATACGGCTACACCTTC
>TRBV6-2/TRBV6-3|once|-|TRBJ2-2
CASSYLGPNTGELFF
TGTGCCAGCAGTTACCTGGGACCGAACACCGGGGAGCTGTTTTTT
>TRBV7-8|-|TRBD1|TRBJ1-2
CASSLVGGRAGGRGYTF
TGTGCCAGCAGCTTAGTAGGCGGTCGGGCAGGGGGACGCGGCTACACCTTC
>TRBV7-9|-|-|TRBJ1-4
CASSPGILTNEKLFF
TGTGCCAGCAGCCCAGGGATTCTCACTAATGAAAAACTGTTTTTT
>TRBV5-6|-|-|TRBJ1-4
CASSLSRMEKLFF
TGTGCCAGCAGCTTGAGCCGAATGGAAAAACTGTTTTTT
>TRBV28|-|-|TRBJ1-4
CASSGALWEKLFF
TGTGCCAGCAGCGGGGCCCTCTGGGAAAAACTGTTTTTT
>TRBV5-7|-|-|TRBJ2-7
CASSLVEGRGYEQYF
TGTGCCAGCAGCTTGGTGGAAGGGCGGGGCTACGAGCAGTACTTC
>TRBV3-1/TRBV3-2|-|-|TRBJ1-4
CASSQGTVNEKLFF
TGTGCCAGCAGCCAAGGGACGGTTAATGAAAAACTGTTTTTT
>TRBV18|-|-|TRBJ1-2
CASSPRGLGWGYTF
TGTGCCAGCTCACCCCGCGGACTGGGTTGGGGCTACACCTTC
>TRBV28|-|-|TRBJ2-1
CASSSLGGGPYNEQFF
TGTGCCAGCAGTTCCCTGGGGGGGGGCCCCTACAATGAGCAGTTCTTC
>TRBV4-1|-|TRBD2|TRBJ2-7
CASSHPTSGSYEQYF
TGCGCCAGCAGCCACCCGACTAGCGGGAGCTACGAGCAGTACTTC
>TRBV24-1|-|-|TRBJ1-2
CATSERTANYGYTF
TGTGCCACCAGTGAACGGACAGCTAACTATGGCTACACCTTC
>TRBV12-5|few|-|TRBJ2-3
CASARINTDTQYF
TGTGCTAGTGCTCGGATCAACACAGATACGCAGTATTTT